The entry below gives a single T cell receptor beta chain sequence along with its context. Its specificity is not known. The United States was where all participants with HIV were treated. The data stem from a study of long-term antiretroviral therapy in people with HIV. Study-level findings and limits: Clonal populations expanded prior to ART predominated within the repertoire at all time points. Spans of CDR3 length were tighter for HIV repertoires than for controls.

Investigators performed immunoSEQ version v3.0 at survey level. The target of sequencing was about 40,000-55,000 T-cell genomes per sample. Sequenced by immunoSEQ multiplex PCR; TCRdb stores in-frame clones only, minus some. The table has around 19,000 clones, approximately 86% seen once. Germline V gene data show CDR1 as MDHEN and CDR2 as SYDVKM. The CDR3 consists of 15 residues. V dropped 5 bases and J dropped 6 bases, with 19 bases sitting between them. The source was unsorted PBMCs, collected 2.3 to 2.5 years after starting antiretroviral therapy. The chain combines TRBV28 with TRBJ1-2; perhaps TRBD1 as D (6 bases). This sequence originates from a man between 40 and 49 years old with HIV. The CDR3 region is CASSPQGIVGDGYTF. Written as DNA, the CDR3 is TGTGCCAGCAGTCCCCAGGGGATTGTGGGAGATGGCTACACCTTC.